Listed here are 12 T cell receptor beta chains from one sample, sequenced in a study of shared clonotypes between healthy human individuals. Naive CD8 populations comprised CD45RO-negative cells positively selected for CCR7, excluding terminally differentiated effector memory CD45RA+ cells. The data were produced by immunoSEQ multiplex PCR, yet TCRdb's version contains in-frame clones alone and is incomplete. The data hold approximately 2,000,000 clones, with around 95% observed a single time. Input material: naive CD8+ T cells from PBMCs. These receptors came from a man younger than 35 in good health. Some clones in this sample may be carry-over from other donors' samples.

This chain connects TRBV5-1 to TRBJ2-1, with 9 nucleotides matching TRBD2. Germline CDR1 and CDR2: SGHRS and YFSETQ. The CDR3 is 16 residues long. V gave up 2 bases and J gave up 3 bases; unmatched junction bases: 6. CDR3 residues: CASSFGASGVYNEQFF. CDR3 in DNA: TGCGCCAGCAGCTTCGGAGCTAGCGGGGTCTACAATGAGCAGTTCTTC.

The chain links TRBV7-9 to TRBJ2-7, with 7 bases matching TRBD2. CDR3 length: 16 residues. Germline CDR1 reads SEHNR; CDR2 reads FQNEAQ (reference sequence). Trimming took 3 bases from V and 7 from J; bases not matched to a gene: 15. The CDR3 here is CASSFPVAASGGEQYF. The CDR3 region has the DNA TGTGCCAGCAGCTTCCCCGTGGCGGCTAGCGGTGGGGAGCAGTACTTC.

About this clone: The sample holds other DNA sequences that translate to the same CDR3. The V and J genes are TRBV6-6 and TRBJ2-1, with 9 positions matching TRBD2. Germline V lookup: CDR1 MNHNY, CDR2 SVGAGI (reference sequence). Losses at the gene ends were 6 bases for V and 0 bases for J; bases not matched to a gene: 6. This CDR3 has 16 amino acids. CDR3 coding DNA: TGTGCCAGCAGCTATAAAGCGGGAGGCTCCTACAATGAGCAGTTCTTC. It yields the protein CASSYKAGGSYNEQFF.

The genes are TRBV5-1 and TRBJ2-7; 12 positions match TRBD2. The CDR3 spans 17 residues. Germline V gives CDR1 SGHRS, CDR2 YFSETQ. V shed 3 bases and J 3 bases; nucleotides not matched to a gene: 10. CDR3 DNA sequence: TGCGCCAGCAGCTGGGGTCTAGCGGGAGGGAGTCACTACGAGCAGTACTTC. It codes for CASSWGLAGGSHYEQYF.

The chain couples TRBV19 to TRBJ2-1; 11 nucleotides align to TRBD2. This CDR3 spans 16 amino acids. With V trimmed by 9 bases and J by 3 bases, 10 bases remained unmatched. Germline loops: CDR1 LNHDA, CDR2 SQIVND (reference sequence). CDR3 sequence: CASQEVGLAVYNEQFF. The CDR3 coding sequence is TGTGCCAGCCAGGAGGTGGGACTAGCGGTCTACAATGAGCAGTTCTTC.

This rearrangement joins TRBV6-1 to TRBJ2-3, with a tentative D call TRBD2 (6 bases). Trimming removed 6 bases from V and 3 bases from J, with 13 bases in between. CDR3 length: 14 residues. Germline V gene sequence: CDR1 MNHNS, CDR2 SASEGT. This CDR3 is CASRYGSPTDTQYF. CDR3 sequence (DNA): TGTGCCAGCAGGTACGGGAGCCCAACAGATACGCAGTATTTT.

The CDR3 region has the DNA TGTGCCAGCAGCTTAGCGAGGCTAGCGGGGGACAATGAGCAGTTCTTC. Protein: CASSLARLAGDNEQFF. This chain connects TRBV7-2 to TRBJ2-1, with TRBD2 matching over 10 bases. The germline V gene has CDR1 SGHTA and CDR2 FQGNSA. V was pared by 0 bases and J by 5 bases, with 4 bases of the junction left unmatched. The CDR3 is 16 residues long.

In nucleotides, the CDR3 is TGTGCCAGCAGCACCGGGACACGCACAGATACGCAGTATTTT. This encodes CASSTGTRTDTQYF. The genes are TRBV9 and TRBJ2-3; D might be TRBD1 (6 bases). V gave up 4 bases and J gave up 1 base, with 10 bases separating them. The CDR3 totals 14 residues. The germline gives CDR1 SGDLS, CDR2 YYNGEE.

Turning to this clone: The sample holds other DNA sequences that translate to the same CDR3. The genes are TRBV28 and TRBJ2-7, with D perhaps TRBD1 (5 bases). The ends were cut back, 2 bases at V and 2 bases at J, with 10 bases in the middle. CDR3 length equals 14 residues. Per germline, CDR1 MDHEN and CDR2 SYDVKM. CDR3 protein: CASSLQGSAYEQYF. CDR3 sequence (DNA): TGTGCCAGCAGTTTACAGGGCAGCGCCTACGAGCAGTACTTC. The whole variable domain, remainder taken from reference TRBV28 and TRBJ2-7, is DVKVTQSSRYLVKRTGEKVFLECVQDMDHENMFWYRQDPGLGLRLIYFSYDVKMKEKGDIPEGYSVSREKKERFSLILESASTNQTSMYLCASSLQGSAYEQYFGPGTRLTVT.

This clone has a handful of counts. The chain joins TRBV29-1 to TRBJ1-2; no clear D gene. The CDR3 runs 12 residues. Germline CDR1 is SQVTM and CDR2 is ANQGSEA. V lost 6 bases, J lost 2 bases, and 10 bases lay in between. CDR3 region: CSVRTGNYGYTF. As DNA, the CDR3 is TGCAGCGTAAGAACGGGGAACTATGGCTACACCTTC.

A note on this clone: One end of the junction fails to match germline, which may point to a read error. The V and J genes are TRBV6-1 and TRBJ2-2, with D perhaps TRBD1 (5 bases). The CDR3 length is 13 residues. Germline CDR1 reads MNHNS; CDR2 reads SASEGT. CDR3 sequence: CASRAGNAGELFF. DNA of the CDR3: TGTGCCAGCAGGGCAGGGAACGCCGGGGAGCTGTTTTTT.

In regard to this clone: This same CDR3 is encoded by further DNA sequences in the sample. The CDR3 DNA is TGTGCCAGCAGCTTAAGTGGCAGCACAGATACGCAGTATTTT. The encoded protein is CASSLSGSTDTQYF. The chain uses TRBV7-6 and TRBJ2-3; no reliable D call. Germline-derived CDR1 and CDR2 are SGHVS and FNYEAQ. Trimming removed 2 bases at V and 0 bases at J, with 6 bases between. The CDR3 has 14 amino acids.